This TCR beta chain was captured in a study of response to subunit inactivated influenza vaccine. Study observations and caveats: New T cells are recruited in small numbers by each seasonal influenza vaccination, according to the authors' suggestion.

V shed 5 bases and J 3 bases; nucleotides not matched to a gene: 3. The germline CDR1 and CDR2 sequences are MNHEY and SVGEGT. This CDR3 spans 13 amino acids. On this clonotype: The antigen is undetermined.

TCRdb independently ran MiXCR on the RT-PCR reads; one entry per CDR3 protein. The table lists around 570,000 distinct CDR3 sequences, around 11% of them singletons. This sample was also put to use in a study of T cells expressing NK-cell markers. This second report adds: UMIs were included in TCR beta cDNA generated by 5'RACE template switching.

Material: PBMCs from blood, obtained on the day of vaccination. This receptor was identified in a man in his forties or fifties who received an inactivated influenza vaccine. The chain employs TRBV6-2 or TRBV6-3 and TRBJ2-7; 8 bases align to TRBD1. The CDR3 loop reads CASSMGQDYEQYF. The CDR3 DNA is TGTGCCAGCAGTATGGGACAGGACTACGAGCAGTACTTC.